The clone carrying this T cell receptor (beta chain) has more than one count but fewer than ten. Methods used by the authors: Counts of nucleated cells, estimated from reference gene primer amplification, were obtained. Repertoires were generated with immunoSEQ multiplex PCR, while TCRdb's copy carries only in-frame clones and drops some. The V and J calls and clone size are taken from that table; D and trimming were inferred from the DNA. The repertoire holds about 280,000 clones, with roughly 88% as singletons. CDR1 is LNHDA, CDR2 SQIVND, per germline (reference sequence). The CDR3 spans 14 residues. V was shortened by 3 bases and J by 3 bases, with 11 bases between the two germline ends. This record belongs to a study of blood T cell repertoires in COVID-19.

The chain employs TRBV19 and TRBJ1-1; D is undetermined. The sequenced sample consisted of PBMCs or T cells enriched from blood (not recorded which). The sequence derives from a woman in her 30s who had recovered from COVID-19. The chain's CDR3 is CASSIEVGDTEAFF. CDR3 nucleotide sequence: TGTGCCAGTAGTATCGAGGTCGGGGACACTGAAGCTTTCTTT.